One and the same sample provided the 14 T cell receptor beta chains below, sequenced in a study of Graves' ophthalmopathy and Graves' hyperthyroidism. RNA served as the template for amplifying TCR beta CDR3 regions. The first round was an RT-PCR with HTBI primers, and the second round was a multiplex PCR. From the multiplex PCR reads, TCRdb called clonotypes with MiXCR, one entry per CDR3 protein. The sample has hundreds of thousands of distinct CDR3 sequences; about 21% are singletons. Sequenced sample: peripheral blood. These TCRs come from a woman younger than 35 with stable Graves' hyperthyroidism.

This clonotype showed up many times. V and J are TRBV14 and TRBJ1-1; D perhaps matches TRBD1 (6 bases). The CDR3 is 14 residues long. The germline V and J ends were trimmed by 1 base and 7 bases, with 13 bases remaining between them. CDR1 SGHDN and CDR2 FVKESK come from the germline V gene. The CDR3 DNA reads as TGTGCCAGCAGCCAAGCCCCAGGACAGATTGAAGCTTTCTTT. Its protein is CASSQAPGQIEAFF.

The sample holds a few counts of this clonotype. The chain has TRBV20-1 and TRBJ2-7, with D maybe TRBD2 (5 bases). This CDR3 is 15 amino acids long. Germline V gene sequence: CDR1 DFQATT, CDR2 SNEGSKA (reference sequence). Deletions cut 2 bases from V and 7 bases from J, with 21 bases between. The CDR3 DNA follows: TGCAGTGCTAGACCCCGGTACTGGAGGTCGGGGGAGCAGTACTTC. Protein: CSARPRYWRSGEQYF.

The genes are TRBV3-1 and TRBJ1-2, with unresolved D. Germline assignment: CDR1 LGHDT and CDR2 YNNKEL (reference sequence). The CDR3 has 12 amino acids. Deletions cut 1 base from V and 8 bases from J, with 8 bases between. In nucleotides, the CDR3 is TGTGCCAGCAGCCAAGGGATGGACGGCTACACCTTC. It is translated as CASSQGMDGYTF.

Turning to this clonotype: Possible read error: a much larger clone is one base away. The V gene is TRBV9, the J gene TRBJ1-1, with D possibly TRBD1 on 5 matching bases. The CDR3 loop spans 15 amino acids. Per germline, CDR1 SGDLS and CDR2 YYNGEE. CDR3 nucleotide sequence: TGTGCCAGCAGCGTAGCCGGGGCCACGAACGCTGAAGCTTTCTTT. This gives the protein CASSVAGATNAEAFF.

This clonotype was detected many times. The chain is built from TRBV7-2 and TRBJ2-7; 8 bases line up with TRBD2. CDR1 SGHTA and CDR2 FQGNSA come from the germline V gene. J lost 4 bases, V lost 3 bases, and 5 bases had no gene match. The CDR3 length is 14 residues. For the CDR3, the DNA is TGTGCCAGCAGCTTCTCCCCTAGCGGGTACGAGCAGTACTTC. Translation: CASSFSPSGYEQYF.

The chain uses TRBV20-1 and TRBJ2-4; TRBD2 agrees at 8 bases. The V gene end was trimmed by 5 bases and the J gene end by 1 base; junction bases not matched to a gene: 4. The CDR3 covers 14 residues. Germline assignment: CDR1 DFQATT and CDR2 SNEGSKA (reference sequence). CDR3 region: CSAGLARAKNIQYF. The CDR3 DNA reads TGCAGTGCTGGACTAGCTCGGGCCAAAAACATTCAGTACTTC.

This clonotype has at least ten counts. The chain is built from TRBV28 and TRBJ1-5, with 10 bases lining up with TRBD1. Germline CDR1 reads MDHEN; CDR2 reads SYDVKM. Unmatched junction bases numbered 6, after V lost 8 bases and J lost 2 bases. The CDR3 sequence is 15 residues long. In DNA form, the CDR3 reads TGTGCCAGCCGGGACAGGGGAACGGGCAATCAGCCCCAGCATTTT. Translating gives CASRDRGTGNQPQHF.

This clonotype has only a few counts. This sequence joins TRBV20-1 and TRBJ1-5; D ambiguous. CDR1 and CDR2 from the germline V gene are DFQATT and SNEGSKA (reference sequence). CDR3 length: 14 amino acids. V was pared by 7 bases and J by 0 bases, with 13 bases between. The CDR3 DNA is TGCAGTGGCACGGCGATTTATAGCAATCAGCCCCAGCATTTT. It yields the protein CSGTAIYSNQPQHF.

The CDR3 sequence is CASSIGRTDGYTF. In DNA, the CDR3 is TGTGCCAGTAGTATAGGACGGACGGATGGCTACACCTTC. The chain joins TRBV19 to TRBJ1-2, with D unclear. Trimming stripped 1 base from V and 6 bases from J, with 9 bases between. Germline lookup yields CDR1 LNHDA and CDR2 SQIVND (reference sequence). This CDR3 is 13 amino acids long.

The rearrangement joins TRBV6-1 to TRBJ2-7, with a tentative D call TRBD1 (6 bases). Germline V lookup: CDR1 MNHNS, CDR2 SASEGT. This CDR3 spans 15 amino acids. Trimming pared 2 bases from V and 0 bases from J, leaving 11 bases between. The CDR3 DNA reads TGTGCCAGCAGTGAAAACAGGGCGATCTCCTACGAGCAGTACTTC. The encoded protein is CASSENRAISYEQYF.

In this sample, this clonotype turned up many times. J is TRBJ1-2 and V is TRBV6-5; D not certain. V lost 4 bases and J 3 bases, leaving 12 bases between the germline ends. The CDR3 covers 14 residues. Germline assignment: CDR1 MNHEY and CDR2 SVGAGI. The CDR3 DNA reads TGTGCCAGCAGTTTCTCAGGTCCTCACTATGGCTACACCTTC. This encodes CASSFSGPHYGYTF.

At least ten counts were recorded for this clonotype. The chain has TRBV12-3 or TRBV12-4 and TRBJ1-2; TRBD1 agrees at 7 bases. With 6 bases clipped from V and 7 bases from J, the junction kept 11 bases outside the gene matches. The CDR3 spans 14 residues. The DNA of the CDR3 is TGTGCCAGCAGCCGACAGGGAACTGAGCGTGGCTACACCTTC. This gives the protein CASSRQGTERGYTF.

This clonotype has at least ten counts. Being one base from a much bigger clone, this may be a read error. The rearrangement joins TRBV2 to TRBJ2-7; a weak D match, TRBD1 (5 bases). V shed 6 bases and J shed 0 bases, with 9 bases lying between them. The CDR3 length is 13 residues. The germline CDR1 and CDR2 sequences are SNHLY and FYNNEI. CDR3 DNA: TGTGCCAGCAGGACAGAGAGCTCCTACGAGCAGTACTTC. Amino acid sequence: CASRTESSYEQYF.

This clonotype has only a few counts. A single base separates this from a much larger clone, so it may be a read error. The V and J genes are TRBV30 and TRBJ1-2; D uncertain. The germline V and J ends were trimmed by 2 bases and 4 bases, with 14 bases remaining between them. Per the germline V gene, CDR1 is GTSNPN and CDR2 is SVGIG (reference sequence). CDR3 size: 14 residues. For the CDR3, the DNA is TGTGCCTGGAGTCAGAGGGCGGGTCGCTATGGCTACACCTTC. Protein sequence: CAWSQRAGRYGYTF.